These 32 T cell receptor beta chains came from one sample sequenced in a study of shared clonotypes between healthy human individuals. Method: immunoSEQ multiplex PCR; TCRdb's copy keeps in-frame clones and lacks some. The sample carries about 2,500,000 clones, approximately 94% recorded once. The sample comprised naive CD4+ T cells sorted from blood. Noted subset: CD45RA+ positively selected. Every receptor here comes from a man aged 18 to 30 in good health.

This clone was seen once. V gene TRBV27 combines with J gene TRBJ1-5; D is undetermined. The germline V and J ends were trimmed by 5 bases and 0 bases, with 8 bases remaining between them. The CDR3 runs to 14 residues. The V gene's germline CDR1 is MNHEY and CDR2 SMNVEV (reference sequence). The CDR3 loop reads CASSGSYSNQPQHF. The CDR3 coding sequence is TGTGCCAGCAGTGGCAGTTATAGCAATCAGCCCCAGCATTTT.

The J gene is TRBJ2-2, the V gene TRBV6-5, with D hard to call. This CDR3 is 14 amino acids long. V was trimmed by 6 bases and J by 0 bases, leaving 8 bases between them. Germline V gives CDR1 MNHEY, CDR2 SVGAGI. The CDR3 sequence is CASRRTANTGELFF. Written as DNA, the CDR3 is TGTGCCAGCAGGCGAACAGCGAACACCGGGGAGCTGTTTTTT.

The rearrangement uses TRBV30 and TRBJ1-4, with D tentatively TRBD1 (6 bases). The CDR3 has 15 residues. CDR1 GTSNPN and CDR2 SVGIG come from the germline V gene (reference sequence). Trimming pared 2 bases from V and 8 bases from J, leaving 18 bases between. This CDR3 reads CAWSSYDRLKEKLFF. The CDR3, as DNA: TGTGCCTGGAGTTCATATGACAGGCTGAAGGAAAAACTGTTTTTT.

CDR3 in amino acids: CASSLTWTGGDSPLHF. The CDR3 nucleotides are TGCGCCAGCAGCTTGACCTGGACAGGGGGCGATTCACCCCTCCACTTT. The chain joins TRBV5-1 to TRBJ1-6; the match to TRBD1 covers 11 bases. CDR1 is SGHRS and CDR2 is YFSETQ in the germline V gene. V gave up 1 base and J gave up 8 bases; unmatched junction bases: 5. CDR3 length: 16 residues.

The chain joins TRBV5-4 to TRBJ1-4; D unclear. The germline V gene has CDR1 SGHNT and CDR2 YYREEE (reference sequence). The germline V and J ends were trimmed by 4 bases and 0 bases, with 10 bases remaining between them. There are 15 residues in the CDR3. The CDR3 nucleotides read TGTGCCAGCAGCACTCACACTGCAACTAATGAAAAACTGTTTTTT. The encoded protein is CASSTHTATNEKLFF. The full variable domain, rest sourced from reference TRBV5-4 and TRBJ1-4, is ETGVTQSPTHLIKTRGQQVTLRCSSQSGHNTVSWYQQALGQGPQFIFQYYREEENGRGNFPPRFSGLQFPNYSSELNVNALELDDSALYLCASSTHTATNEKLFFGSGTQLSVL.

The DNA of the CDR3 is TGTGCCAGCAGCTCTCGGGGGGCCTATGGCTACACCTTC. Protein: CASSSRGAYGYTF. This chain joins TRBV9 and TRBJ1-2, with D perhaps TRBD1 (6 bases). The CDR3 length is 13 residues. V lost 4 bases to trimming and J lost 4 bases, with 11 bases between them. Germline V gene lookup returns CDR1 SGDLS and CDR2 YYNGEE.

The V gene is TRBV7-2, the J gene TRBJ2-1, with D possibly TRBD1 on 5 matching bases. With 3 bases removed from V and 8 bases from J, the gap between germline ends came to 17 bases. The CDR3 runs 15 residues. Germline V gene lookup returns CDR1 SGHTA and CDR2 FQGNSA. The chain's CDR3 is CASSFGPSRGHEQFF. In nucleotides, the CDR3 is TGTGCCAGCAGCTTTGGACCCTCTAGGGGCCATGAGCAGTTCTTC.

The chain has TRBV6-1 and TRBJ2-1, with TRBD2 matching over 9 bases. The junction had 4 bases not matched to a gene; V was cut back by 1 base and J by 6 bases. Germline lookup yields CDR1 MNHNS and CDR2 SASEGT. The CDR3 is 15 residues long. CDR3 region: CASSEVPAGGNEQFF. DNA of the CDR3: TGTGCCAGCAGTGAAGTACCAGCGGGGGGCAATGAGCAGTTCTTC.

This clone was counted only a few times. This rearrangement joins TRBV5-4 to TRBJ1-4, with a possible D match to TRBD1 (5 bases). Between the trimmed V and J ends, which lost 4 bases and 7 bases, there was a span of 17 bases. Germline V gene lookup returns CDR1 SGHNT and CDR2 YYREEE (reference sequence). CDR3 size: 15 residues. DNA for the CDR3: TGTGCCAGCAGCCCGGGGACGACAGAAGGTGAAAAACTGTTTTTT. Translating gives CASSPGTTEGEKLFF.

This chain uses TRBV18 with TRBJ1-1; 7 bases line up with TRBD1. Germline V gene data show CDR1 as KGHSH and CDR2 as LQKENI. This CDR3 is built from 15 residues. The trim removed 1 base at V and 0 bases at J, leaving 2 bases unmatched. This CDR3 is CASSPHGTVNTEAFF. The CDR3 DNA reads TGTGCCAGCTCACCACACGGGACAGTGAACACTGAAGCTTTCTTT.

The chain combines TRBV6-5 with TRBJ1-2; D uncertain. The CDR3 sequence is 13 residues long. Trimming took off 0 bases at V and 3 bases at J, with 5 bases between the two ends. The germline CDR1 and CDR2 sequences are MNHEY and SVGAGI. The chain's CDR3 is CASSYSVYYGYTF. The CDR3 bases are TGTGCCAGCAGTTACTCGGTCTACTATGGCTACACCTTC.

This CDR3 is CASSHLSDRDYNEQFF. In nucleotides, the CDR3 is TGCGCCAGCAGTCACCTAAGCGACAGGGACTACAATGAGCAGTTCTTC. The V call is TRBV23-1, the J call TRBJ2-1; 7 nucleotides agree with TRBD1. TRBV23-1 is classed as an ORF, of uncertain function. Trimming at V came to 3 bases and at J to 3 bases, leaving 8 bases not matched to a gene. The CDR3 has 16 residues.

This chain joins TRBV7-2 and TRBJ1-2; D is unclear. V was pared by 5 bases and J by 7 bases, with 11 bases between. The CDR3 runs to 12 residues. The germline V gene has CDR1 SGHTA and CDR2 FQGNSA. This chain's CDR3 is CASSMDQLGYTF. The CDR3 DNA reads TGTGCCAGCAGCATGGACCAGCTTGGCTACACCTTC.

The V and J genes are TRBV5-8 and TRBJ2-5; TRBD1 might be the D (8 bases). V lost 4 bases and J 5 bases, leaving 18 bases between the germline ends. CDR3 length equals 15 residues. Germline CDR1 reads SGHTS; CDR2 reads YDEGEE. The CDR3 region is CASSRGQGGLETQYF. As DNA, the CDR3 is TGTGCCAGCAGCCGCGGACAGGGAGGGTTGGAGACCCAGTACTTC. Using reference TRBV5-8 and TRBJ2-5 for the parts outside the CDR3, the full variable domain is EAGVTQSPTHLIKTRGQQATLRCSPISGHTSVYWYQQALGLGLQFLLWYDEGEERNRGNFPPRFSGRQFPNYSSELNVNALELEDSALYLCASSRGQGGLETQYFGPGTRLLVL.

The chain combines TRBV19 with TRBJ1-5, with a weak D call TRBD1 (5 bases). With 6 bases removed from V and 6 bases from J, the gap between germline ends came to 15 bases. Per the germline V gene, CDR1 is LNHDA and CDR2 is SQIVND (reference sequence). There are 14 residues in the CDR3. This CDR3 reads CASRRPGIFQPQHF. The CDR3 DNA is TGTGCCAGTAGGCGCCCAGGGATTTTTCAGCCCCAGCATTTT.

The chain joins TRBV27 to TRBJ2-3; D is possibly TRBD1 (5 bases). The germline V gene encodes CDR1 MNHEY and CDR2 SMNVEV (reference sequence). This CDR3 contains 15 residues. Trimming stripped 6 bases from V and 0 bases from J, with 13 bases between. CDR3 loop: CASRARVFSTDTQYF. CDR3 sequence (DNA): TGTGCCAGCAGGGCCAGGGTATTTAGCACAGATACGCAGTATTTT.

Regarding this clone: At the DNA level, this CDR3 is encoded by other sequences in the same sample as well. This chain connects TRBV5-1 to TRBJ2-2; D perhaps matches TRBD1 (6 bases). The CDR3 has 15 amino acids. Trimming pared 4 bases from V and 0 bases from J, leaving 10 bases between. Germline V CDR1 and CDR2: SGHRS, YFSETQ. The DNA of the CDR3 is TGCGCCAGCAGCCCGGGACAAACGAACACCGGGGAGCTGTTTTTT. It codes for CASSPGQTNTGELFF.

The J gene is TRBJ1-5, the V gene TRBV11-2; weak D call: TRBD1 (6 bases). The CDR3 spans 14 residues. Trimming removed 5 bases at V and 5 bases at J, with 13 bases between. CDR1 SGHAT and CDR2 FQNNGV come from the germline V gene. CDR3 sequence (DNA): TGTGCCAGCAGCCAAACAGGGACGGATCAGCCCCAGCATTTT. This sequence encodes CASSQTGTDQPQHF.

The chain joins TRBV10-1 to TRBJ2-1; D is unclear. The V end was cut by 0 bases, the J end by 0 bases, with 9 bases between. CDR1 and CDR2 from the germline V gene are WNHNN and SYGVQD (reference sequence). CDR3 length: 16 amino acids. The CDR3 nucleotides read TGCGCCAGCAGTGAGTCTCGCGGTGGCTCCTACAATGAGCAGTTCTTC. Amino acids: CASSESRGGSYNEQFF.

This clone was picked up one time. This chain connects TRBV7-9 to TRBJ1-1, with TRBD1 as a possible D gene (5 bases). The CDR3 has 14 amino acids. Trimming removed 1 base at V and 10 bases at J, with 16 bases between. Germline assignment: CDR1 SEHNR and CDR2 FQNEAQ (reference sequence). The CDR3 nucleotides read TGTGCCAGCAGCTTAGTCGACAGTCTGTCCGGAGCTTTCTTT. Its protein is CASSLVDSLSGAFF.

Turning to this clone: Other DNA variants within this sample encode the same CDR3. This chain uses TRBV7-9 with TRBJ2-1, with D perhaps matching TRBD1 (5 bases). Germline V gives CDR1 SEHNR, CDR2 FQNEAQ (reference sequence). The V end lost 1 base, the J end lost 2 bases, and 6 bases lay between the germline ends. The CDR3 is made up of 14 amino acids. As DNA, the CDR3 is TGTGCCAGCAGCTTAGGGACAACCTACAATGAGCAGTTCTTC. This encodes CASSLGTTYNEQFF. The whole variable domain, remainder taken from reference TRBV7-9 and TRBJ2-1, is DTGVSQNPRHKITKRGQNVTFRCDPISEHNRLYWYRQTLGQGPEFLTYFQNEAQLEKSRLLSDRFSAERPKGSFSTLEIQRTEQGDSAMYLCASSLGTTYNEQFFGPGTRLTVL.

This chain links TRBV10-3 with TRBJ1-2, with D possibly matching TRBD1 (6 bases). CDR1 and CDR2 (germline): ENHRY, SYGVKD. The CDR3 contains 16 residues. Trimming removed 2 bases from V and 3 bases from J, with 16 bases in between. CDR3 amino acids: CAISEMGAPAHYGYTF. Written as DNA, the CDR3 is TGTGCCATCAGTGAGATGGGGGCCCCAGCCCACTATGGCTACACCTTC.

The genes are TRBV18 and TRBJ1-5; D not certain. V was clipped by 5 bases and J by 2 bases, with 19 bases between them. Germline V CDR1 and CDR2: KGHSH, LQKENI. The length of the CDR3 is 17 residues. CDR3 nucleotide sequence: TGTGCCAGCTCATTCCGACGCCAGCGGGATGGCAATCAGCCCCAGCATTTT. Residues: CASSFRRQRDGNQPQHF.

This chain links TRBV9 with TRBJ2-3, with D perhaps TRBD1 or TRBD2 (6 bases each). V lost 0 bases and J 1 base, leaving 15 bases between the germline ends. The CDR3 is made up of 17 amino acids. Germline V CDR1 and CDR2: SGDLS, YYNGEE. The CDR3 here is CASSVGYGGPGTDTQYF. As DNA, the CDR3 is TGTGCCAGCAGCGTAGGATACGGGGGCCCGGGCACAGATACGCAGTATTTT.

This clone was picked up a small number of times. This chain uses TRBV30 with TRBJ1-2; D call uncertain. CDR1 GTSNPN and CDR2 SVGIG come from the germline V gene (reference sequence). Trimming removed 0 bases from V and 1 base from J, with 9 bases in between. The CDR3 runs 14 residues. CDR3 coding DNA: TGTGCCTGGAGTGTTGGTACAAGTAACTATGGCTACACCTTC. Translating it yields CAWSVGTSNYGYTF.

The chain links TRBV4-3 to TRBJ2-7; possibly TRBD2 for D (6 bases). Trimming removed 1 base from V and 7 bases from J, with 11 bases in between. This CDR3 region has 13 residues. Germline V CDR1 and CDR2: LGHNA, YSLEER. The CDR3 sequence is CASSQVGGAEQYF. The DNA of the CDR3 is TGCGCCAGCAGCCAAGTAGGCGGGGCAGAGCAGTACTTC.

A note on this clone: The same CDR3 arises from other DNA sequences in this sample as well. The chain joins TRBV4-1 to TRBJ2-7; D is possibly TRBD2 (5 bases). Germline V gene data show CDR1 as MGHRA and CDR2 as YSYEKL. CDR3 length: 13 residues. V gave up 3 bases and J gave up 4 bases, with 10 bases separating them. CDR3 residues: CASSQTGSYEQYF. CDR3 nucleotide sequence: TGCGCCAGCAGCCAGACGGGAAGTTACGAGCAGTACTTC.

This chain joins TRBV29-1 and TRBJ2-7; possibly TRBD1 for D (5 bases). The CDR3 has 13 amino acids. V lost 0 bases and J lost 3, with 9 bases in between. CDR1 is SQVTM and CDR2 is ANQGSEA in the germline V gene. The DNA of the CDR3 is TGCAGCGTTGAAGATGACAGATACTACGAGCAGTACTTC. This encodes CSVEDDRYYEQYF.

This chain links TRBV28 with TRBJ1-5; D is possibly TRBD1 (5 bases). The CDR3 contains 13 residues. The V gene lost 6 bases and the J gene lost 5 bases, with 11 bases spanning the gap. Per the germline V gene, CDR1 is MDHEN and CDR2 is SYDVKM. For the CDR3, the DNA is TGTGCCAGCAGCCCTGGGGGTTATCAGCCCCAGCATTTT. This gives the protein CASSPGGYQPQHF.

V usage is TRBV5-1 and J usage is TRBJ2-2; 9 bases are a match to TRBD2. J was trimmed by 3 bases and V by 4 bases; bases with no gene match: 10. The CDR3 sequence is 17 residues long. Germline V gene sequence: CDR1 SGHRS, CDR2 YFSETQ. The CDR3, as DNA: TGCGCCAGCAGCCTCACCGTCGCGGGGGGGTACACCGGGGAGCTGTTTTTT. Translating gives CASSLTVAGGYTGELFF.

For this clone: The sample contains more than one DNA sequence encoding this CDR3. J is TRBJ1-2 and V is TRBV7-2, with TRBD1 matching 8 bases. Per germline, CDR1 SGHTA and CDR2 FQGNSA. J gave up 8 bases and V 1 base, and 6 bases lay outside the gene matches. CDR3 length: 14 amino acids. The CDR3 DNA reads TGTGCCAGCAGCTTAGGTGGACAGGGTTCGGGCTACACCTTC. Translation gives CASSLGGQGSGYTF.

The chain couples TRBV19 to TRBJ1-4, with D possibly matching TRBD1 (6 bases). There are 19 residues in the CDR3. Trimming took off 1 base at V and 7 bases at J, with 25 bases between the two ends. From germline, CDR1 is LNHDA and CDR2 SQIVND (reference sequence). The CDR3 here is CASSIAVAGGQSFREKLFF. The CDR3 nucleotides read TGTGCCAGTAGTATAGCCGTAGCGGGGGGCCAAAGCTTTCGTGAAAAACTGTTTTTT.